These 22 T cell receptor beta chains originate from one sample sequenced in a study of T cell changes during pregnancy in multiple sclerosis. Using immunoSEQ multiplex PCR, the repertoire was profiled, and TCRdb retains in-frame clones only, with some absent. This table holds about 98,000 clones, under 95% found once. The sample in question was peripheral blood, obtained after pregnancy. The source is a female donor in good health, enrolled as a control in a pregnancy study.

The genes are TRBV19 and TRBJ1-2, with 9 bases lining up with TRBD1. The V segment lost 6 bases and the J segment 4 bases; nucleotides outside the gene matches: 0. This CDR3 has 12 residues. Germline lookup yields CDR1 LNHDA and CDR2 SQIVND (reference sequence). The CDR3 nucleotides read TGTGCCAGTAGGGGACAGGGCTATGGCTACACCTTC. Its protein product is CASRGQGYGYTF.

This rearrangement joins TRBV2 to TRBJ2-7; possibly TRBD2 for D (5 bases). The germline V gene has CDR1 SNHLY and CDR2 FYNNEI. The V and J ends lost 4 bases and 2 bases respectively, with 9 bases between them. This CDR3 has 13 amino acids. In DNA form, the CDR3 reads TGTGCCAGCAGTGCGGACGGGGCCTACGAGCAGTACTTC. It is translated as CASSADGAYEQYF.

The V gene is TRBV28, the J gene TRBJ2-2, with D possibly being TRBD1 (6 bases). Trimming took off 4 bases at V and 3 bases at J, with 12 bases between the two ends. This CDR3 spans 15 amino acids. Germline assignment: CDR1 MDHEN and CDR2 SYDVKM. For the CDR3, the DNA is TGTGCCAGCAGTTCACGACAGGCAGACACCGGGGAGCTGTTTTTT. Amino acids: CASSSRQADTGELFF.

There are a few counts of this clone. The rearrangement uses TRBV6-5 and TRBJ1-4; tentatively, D is TRBD1 (5 bases). The V end was cut by 3 bases, the J end by 13 bases, with 15 bases between. This CDR3 comprises 13 residues. From germline, CDR1 is MNHEY and CDR2 SVGAGI. The CDR3 spells CASSYDVGDSLFF. In DNA, the CDR3 is TGTGCCAGCAGTTATGATGTGGGGGACTCACTGTTTTTT.

The chain couples TRBV27 to TRBJ2-1, with D possibly matching TRBD2 (6 bases). V lost 5 bases and J 7 bases, leaving 9 bases between the germline ends. This CDR3 has 12 residues. Looked up from germline, CDR1 is MNHEY and CDR2 is SMNVEV (reference sequence). In DNA form, the CDR3 reads TGTGCCAGCAGTACGACTAGAAATGAGCAGTTCTTC. This sequence encodes CASSTTRNEQFF.

The chain joins TRBV7-8 to TRBJ2-2, with 7 bases fitting TRBD1. V gave up 5 bases and J gave up 4 bases; unmatched junction bases: 16. The CDR3 covers 18 residues. Germline values: CDR1 SGHVS, CDR2 FQNEAQ. The CDR3 coding sequence is TGTGCCAGCAGCCACAACCTGCCGGGACAGAAGGTCACCGGGGAGCTGTTTTTT. Translating it yields CASSHNLPGQKVTGELFF.

J is TRBJ1-4 and V is TRBV11-2, with 9 bases matching TRBD1. V dropped 5 bases and J dropped 11; count of bases not matched to a gene: 15. CDR1 is SGHAT and CDR2 is FQNNGV in the germline V gene. This CDR3 is 16 amino acids long. CDR3 nucleotides: TGTGCCAGCAGCACCCTAACCGGGACAGGGTGGAAGAAACTGTTTTTT. This translates into CASSTLTGTGWKKLFF.

The V and J genes are TRBV4-1 and TRBJ2-1, with 10 bases matching TRBD2. The CDR3 loop spans 15 amino acids. CDR1 and CDR2 from the germline V gene are MGHRA and YSYEKL. J gave up 7 bases and V 1 base, and 4 bases lay outside the gene matches. CDR3 protein: CASSQGSGGANEQFF. The CDR3 DNA reads TGCGCCAGCAGCCAAGGAAGCGGGGGGGCGAATGAGCAGTTCTTC.

The chain uses TRBV27 and TRBJ2-7; no clear D gene. The germline CDR1 and CDR2 sequences are MNHEY and SMNVEV (reference sequence). The CDR3 is made up of 11 amino acids. The ends were cut back, 10 bases at V and 7 bases at J, with 14 bases in the middle. The CDR3 here is CAISLPREQYF. The CDR3 DNA reads TGTGCCATTTCTTTACCGAGGGAGCAGTACTTC.

The chain uses TRBV5-4 and TRBJ2-2, with 7 bases identical to TRBD1. J was trimmed by 3 bases and V by 0 bases; bases with no gene match: 5. CDR1 SGHNT and CDR2 YYREEE come from the germline V gene (reference sequence). The CDR3 length is 16 residues. CDR3 in DNA: TGTGCCAGCAGCTTGGGGCTCCAGGGGGACACCGGGGAGCTGTTTTTT. It encodes CASSLGLQGDTGELFF.

This clone was counted once. The chain combines TRBV27 with TRBJ2-3; D remains ambiguous. The CDR3 spans 13 residues. V was trimmed by 2 bases and J by 1 base, leaving 4 bases between them. Germline V gene sequence: CDR1 MNHEY, CDR2 SMNVEV (reference sequence). The CDR3 bases are TGTGCCAGCAGTTTACTCGGCACAGATACGCAGTATTTT. Translation: CASSLLGTDTQYF.

The genes are TRBV5-6 and TRBJ2-3; TRBD2 matches at 10 bases. This CDR3 spans 17 amino acids. With 4 bases clipped from V and 4 bases from J, the junction kept 12 bases outside the gene matches. Per the germline V gene, CDR1 is SGHDT and CDR2 is YYEEEE. The CDR3 here is CASSRQGLAKAADTQYF. The CDR3 nucleotides are TGTGCCAGCAGCAGGCAGGGACTAGCGAAGGCGGCAGATACGCAGTATTTT.

This clone was seen a few times. The V gene is TRBV7-9, the J gene TRBJ1-2; perhaps TRBD1 as D (5 bases). The germline V gene has CDR1 SEHNR and CDR2 FQNEAQ (reference sequence). The CDR3 loop spans 15 amino acids. Trimming stripped 1 base from V and 4 bases from J, with 13 bases between. For the CDR3, the DNA is TGTGCCAGCAGCTTAGTTGGAGGGGCTACCTATGGCTACACCTTC. Amino acids: CASSLVGGATYGYTF.

The gene calls are TRBV5-8 and TRBJ1-5; 7 positions match TRBD1. CDR3 length: 13 amino acids. Trimming removed 4 bases from V and 8 bases from J; junction bases left unmatched: 6. The germline V gene encodes CDR1 SGHTS and CDR2 YDEGEE. CDR3 sequence reads: CASSRGQGEPQHF. The DNA of the CDR3 is TGTGCCAGCAGCAGGGGGCAAGGGGAGCCCCAGCATTTT. Variable domain in full (rest from reference TRBV5-8 and TRBJ1-5): EAGVTQSPTHLIKTRGQQATLRCSPISGHTSVYWYQQALGLGLQFLLWYDEGEERNRGNFPPRFSGRQFPNYSSELNVNALELEDSALYLCASSRGQGEPQHFGDGTRLSIL.

This chain connects TRBV2 to TRBJ1-5, with D unclear. This CDR3 comprises 12 residues. Germline CDR1 is SNHLY and CDR2 is FYNNEI. Trimming removed 7 bases from V and 4 bases from J, with 8 bases in between. The CDR3 reads CASKSRNQPQHF. In DNA form, the CDR3 reads TGTGCCAGCAAATCGAGGAATCAGCCCCAGCATTTT.

The chain carries TRBV7-9 and TRBJ2-3; D is possibly TRBD1 (5 bases). V gave up 2 bases and J gave up 2 bases, with 8 bases separating them. The CDR3 sequence is 14 residues long. In germline, CDR1 is SEHNR, CDR2 FQNEAQ (reference sequence). The DNA of the CDR3 is TGTGCCAGCAGCTTAAGGGGAACCACAGATACGCAGTATTTT. Translation: CASSLRGTTDTQYF.

V usage is TRBV7-3 and J usage is TRBJ1-1; no definite D call. V lost 1 base and J 3 bases, leaving 18 bases between the germline ends. Germline V gene data show CDR1 as SGHTA and CDR2 as FQGTGA. CDR3 length: 17 amino acids. The CDR3 here is CASSLSPWAGSYTEAFF. The CDR3 DNA reads as TGTGCCAGCAGCTTAAGCCCTTGGGCAGGTTCATACACTGAAGCTTTCTTT. Combining the CDR3 with reference TRBV7-3 and TRBJ1-1 gives the whole variable domain GAGVSQTPSNKVTEKGKYVELRCDPISGHTALYWYRQSLGQGPEFLIYFQGTGAADDSGLPNDRFFAVRPEGSVSTLKIQRTERGDSAVYLCASSLSPWAGSYTEAFFGQGTRLTVV.

V and J are TRBV5-4 and TRBJ2-5; TRBD1 aligns across 9 bases. Per germline, CDR1 SGHNT and CDR2 YYREEE (reference sequence). The CDR3 totals 14 residues. Trimming cost V 2 bases and J 5 bases; bases outside gene matches: 4. The CDR3 bases are TGTGCCAGCAGCTTACAGGGGGCTGAGGAGACCCAGTACTTC. Its protein product is CASSLQGAEETQYF.

V gene TRBV5-1 combines with J gene TRBJ1-4; a possible D gene is TRBD1 (6 bases). The CDR3 has 15 residues. Per germline, CDR1 SGHRS and CDR2 YFSETQ. The germline V and J ends were trimmed by 6 bases and 8 bases, with 20 bases remaining between them. The CDR3 nucleotides read TGCGCCAGCAAAGACGACCAGGGGTTACGGGAAAAACTGTTTTTT. It codes for CASKDDQGLREKLFF.

The chain uses TRBV9 and TRBJ1-3, with D unclear. Trimming took off 4 bases at V and 2 bases at J, with 13 bases between the two ends. The CDR3 runs to 15 residues. Germline-derived CDR1 and CDR2 are SGDLS and YYNGEE. CDR3 bases: TGTGCCAGCAGCTTACCTTTGGGAGCTGGAAACACCATATATTTT. Amino acids: CASSLPLGAGNTIYF.

The rearrangement links TRBV21-1 to TRBJ2-7; the table gives TRBD1 as D, unverified against the DNA. TRBV21-1 is an annotated pseudogene. CDR3 size: 21 residues. CDR3 protein: CASSKALTGCVGQGVVWEQYF. The CDR3 region has the DNA TGTGCCAGCAGCAAAGCGTTAACAGGATGTGTGGGACAGGGGGTAGTTTGGGAGCAGTACTTC.

This chain joins TRBV5-1 and TRBJ2-3; the D is unclear. This CDR3 is built from 16 residues. Germline CDR1 reads SGHRS; CDR2 reads YFSETQ. The V and J ends lost 0 bases and 2 bases respectively, with 13 bases between them. This CDR3 is CASSLDRRRNTDTQYF. The CDR3 coding sequence is TGCGCCAGCAGCTTGGATCGTCGGCGGAACACAGATACGCAGTATTTT.